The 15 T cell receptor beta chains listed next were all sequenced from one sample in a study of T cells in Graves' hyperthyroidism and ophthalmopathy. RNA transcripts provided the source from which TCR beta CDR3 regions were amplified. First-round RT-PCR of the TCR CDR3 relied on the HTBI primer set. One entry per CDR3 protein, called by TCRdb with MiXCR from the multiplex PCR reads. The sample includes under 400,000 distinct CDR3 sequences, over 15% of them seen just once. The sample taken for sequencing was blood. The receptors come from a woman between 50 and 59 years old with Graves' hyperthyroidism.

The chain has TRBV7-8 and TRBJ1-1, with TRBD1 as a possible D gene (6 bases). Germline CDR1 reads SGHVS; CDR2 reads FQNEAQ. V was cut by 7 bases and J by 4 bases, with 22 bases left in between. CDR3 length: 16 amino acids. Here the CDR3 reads CASTMGGLQSFTEAFF. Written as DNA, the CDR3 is TGTGCCAGCACCATGGGGGGGCTACAGTCCTTCACTGAAGCTTTCTTT.

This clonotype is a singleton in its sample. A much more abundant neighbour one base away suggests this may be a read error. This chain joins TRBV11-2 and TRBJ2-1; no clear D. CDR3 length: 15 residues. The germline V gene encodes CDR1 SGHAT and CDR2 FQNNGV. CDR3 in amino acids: CVSSLIPSSYNEQFF. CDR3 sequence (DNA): TGTGTCAGCAGCTTAATCCCGAGCTCCTACAATGAGCAGTTCTTC.

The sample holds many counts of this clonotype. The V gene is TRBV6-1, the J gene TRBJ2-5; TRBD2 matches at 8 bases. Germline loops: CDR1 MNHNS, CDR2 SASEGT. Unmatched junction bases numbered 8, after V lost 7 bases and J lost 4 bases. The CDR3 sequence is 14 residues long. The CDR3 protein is CASNERGSGETQYF. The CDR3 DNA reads TGTGCCAGCAATGAGCGGGGGTCGGGAGAGACCCAGTACTTC.

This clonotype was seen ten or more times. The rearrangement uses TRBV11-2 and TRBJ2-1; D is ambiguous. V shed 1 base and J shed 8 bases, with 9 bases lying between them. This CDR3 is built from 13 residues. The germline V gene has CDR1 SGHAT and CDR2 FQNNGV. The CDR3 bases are TGTGCCAGCAGCTTAGTGCCTGTGGATGAGCAGTTCTTC. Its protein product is CASSLVPVDEQFF.

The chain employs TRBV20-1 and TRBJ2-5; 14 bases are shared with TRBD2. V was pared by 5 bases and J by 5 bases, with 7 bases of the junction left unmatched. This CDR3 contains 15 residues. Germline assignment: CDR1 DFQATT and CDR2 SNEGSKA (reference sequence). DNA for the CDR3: TGCAGTGCTGGACTAGCGGGAGGTGGAGGGGAGACCCAGTACTTC. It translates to CSAGLAGGGGETQYF.

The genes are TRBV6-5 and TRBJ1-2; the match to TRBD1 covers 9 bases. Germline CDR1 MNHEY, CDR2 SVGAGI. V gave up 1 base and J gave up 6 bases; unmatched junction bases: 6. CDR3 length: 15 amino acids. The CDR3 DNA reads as TGTGCCAGCAGTTACTTTGAAGGACAGGGGAATGGCTACACCTTC. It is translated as CASSYFEGQGNGYTF.

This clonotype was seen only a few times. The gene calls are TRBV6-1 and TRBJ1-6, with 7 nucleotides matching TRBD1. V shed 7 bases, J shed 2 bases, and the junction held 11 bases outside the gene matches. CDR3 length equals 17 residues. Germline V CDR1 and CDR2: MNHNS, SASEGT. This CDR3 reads CASTRTGDPTYNSPLHF. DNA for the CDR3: TGTGCCAGCACCCGAACAGGGGACCCAACCTATAATTCACCCCTCCACTTT.

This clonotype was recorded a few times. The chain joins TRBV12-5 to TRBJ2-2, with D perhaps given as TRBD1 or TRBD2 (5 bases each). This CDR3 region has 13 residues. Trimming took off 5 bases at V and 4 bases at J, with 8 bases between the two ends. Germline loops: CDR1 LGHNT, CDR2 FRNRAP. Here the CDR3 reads CASGPGTTGELFF. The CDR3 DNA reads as TGTGCTAGTGGTCCTGGGACCACCGGGGAGCTGTTTTTT.

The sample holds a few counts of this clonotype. CDR3 loop: CATSDSSAETQYF. As DNA, the CDR3 is TGTGCCACCAGTGATTCGAGTGCAGAGACCCAGTACTTC. V gene TRBV24-1 combines with J gene TRBJ2-5; D call uncertain. Trimming took 2 bases from V and 4 from J, leaving 7 bases between them. This CDR3 region has 13 residues. Germline V gives CDR1 KGHDR, CDR2 SFDVKD.

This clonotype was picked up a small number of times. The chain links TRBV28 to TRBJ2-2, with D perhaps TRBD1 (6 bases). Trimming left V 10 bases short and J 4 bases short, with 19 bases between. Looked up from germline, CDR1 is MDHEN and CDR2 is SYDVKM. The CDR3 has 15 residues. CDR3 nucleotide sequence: TGTGCCACCGAACGAACGGGACACTTCACCGGGGAGCTGTTTTTT. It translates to CATERTGHFTGELFF. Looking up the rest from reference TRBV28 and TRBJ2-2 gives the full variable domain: DVKVTQSSRYLVKRTGEKVFLECVQDMDHENMFWYRQDPGLGLRLIYFSYDVKMKEKGDIPEGYSVSREKKERFSLILESASTNQTSMYLCATERTGHFTGELFFGEGSRLTVL.

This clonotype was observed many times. The CDR3 here is CASSRETGGGQETQYF. The DNA of the CDR3 is TGTGCCAGCTCACGAGAGACAGGGGGTGGCCAAGAGACCCAGTACTTC. The rearrangement uses TRBV18 and TRBJ2-5, with 9 bases that match TRBD1. Germline-derived CDR1 and CDR2 are KGHSH and LQKENI. V lost 4 bases, J lost 1 base, and 7 bases stayed unmatched. The CDR3 is 16 amino acids.

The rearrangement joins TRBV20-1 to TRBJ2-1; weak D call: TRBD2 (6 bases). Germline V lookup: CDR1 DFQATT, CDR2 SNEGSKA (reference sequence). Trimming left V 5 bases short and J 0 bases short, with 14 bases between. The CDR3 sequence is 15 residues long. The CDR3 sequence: CSAEVRDFSYNEQFF. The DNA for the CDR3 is TGCAGTGCTGAGGTCCGGGACTTCTCCTACAATGAGCAGTTCTTC.

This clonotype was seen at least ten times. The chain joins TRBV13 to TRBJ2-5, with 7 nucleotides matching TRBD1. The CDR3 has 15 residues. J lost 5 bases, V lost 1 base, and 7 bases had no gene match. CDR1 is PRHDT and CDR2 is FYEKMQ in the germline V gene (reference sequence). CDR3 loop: CASSLEGRGLETQYF. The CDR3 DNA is TGTGCCAGCAGCTTAGAGGGTAGGGGGCTGGAGACCCAGTACTTC.

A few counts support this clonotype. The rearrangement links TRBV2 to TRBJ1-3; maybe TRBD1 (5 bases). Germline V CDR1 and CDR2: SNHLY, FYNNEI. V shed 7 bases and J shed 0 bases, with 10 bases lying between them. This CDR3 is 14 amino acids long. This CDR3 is CASKAGSSGNTIYF. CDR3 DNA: TGTGCCAGCAAGGCAGGGTCCTCTGGAAACACCATATATTTT.

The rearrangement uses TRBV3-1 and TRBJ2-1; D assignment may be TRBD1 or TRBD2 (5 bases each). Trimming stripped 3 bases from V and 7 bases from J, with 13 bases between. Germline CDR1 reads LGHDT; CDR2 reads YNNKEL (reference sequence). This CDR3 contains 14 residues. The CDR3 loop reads CASSQGTPGNEQFF. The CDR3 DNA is TGTGCCAGCAGCCAGGGGACCCCGGGTAATGAGCAGTTCTTC.